This T cell receptor (beta chain) was profiled in a study of CD4 and CD8 cells across lung adenocarcinoma regions. The CDR3 extends over 11 amino acids. V was trimmed by 5 bases and J by 2 bases, leaving 4 bases between them. The germline V gene encodes CDR1 DFQATT and CDR2 SNEGSKA (reference sequence). The patients had localized lung adenocarcinoma, a non-small cell subtype. TCRdb analysed the PCR reads with MiXCR anew, one entry per CDR3 protein. The sample consists of roughly 6,000 distinct CDR3 sequences, about half of them appearing once. This clonotype was seen ten or more times. The chain uses TRBV20-1 and TRBJ2-1; D remains ambiguous. This receptor was taken from a male donor with lung adenocarcinoma. The CD4 and CD8 labels of this study may be unreliable. The specimen sequenced was CD8+ T cells from the margin of a lung tumor. Here the CDR3 DNA reads TGCAGTGCTCGCACCTACAATGAGCAGTTCTTC. Its protein is CSARTYNEQFF.